What follows are 5 T cell receptor beta chains derived from one specimen sequenced in a study of vaccination effects on CD4 cells after COVID-19. Their target antigens are unknown. Expansion of antigen-specific CD4+ T cells with viral peptide pools was carried out by the ViraFEST assay before sequencing. Following a roughly 11-day culture, CD4+ T cells were purified. The vaccine given was either BNT162b2 or mRNA-1273, in two doses. Repertoires were generated with immunoSEQ multiplex PCR, while TCRdb's copy carries only in-frame clones and drops some. This repertoire shows about 35,000 clones, 82% found once; its top ten account for roughly 1.6%. The material was CD4+ T cells from PBMCs cultured with HCoV-NL63 spike peptides, obtained after COVID-19 vaccination. The origin of the receptors is a human donor who received a COVID-19 vaccine. Some clones in this sample may be carry-over from other donors' samples.

In the case of this clone: The junction differs from germline at one of its ends, possibly a read error. This chain joins TRBV5-4 and TRBJ2-3, with 8 nucleotides matching TRBD1. The CDR3 is 15 amino acids. In germline, CDR1 is SGHNT, CDR2 YYREEE (reference sequence). CDR3 nucleotides: TGTGCCAGCAGCTTGAGGACAGGGAGCACAAATACGCAGTATTTT. Translation: CASSLRTGSTNTQYF.

This chain connects TRBV7-3 to TRBJ2-2; 10 bases map to TRBD1. This CDR3 comprises 16 residues. Germline values: CDR1 SGHTA, CDR2 FQGTGA. J was trimmed by 7 bases and V by 6 bases; bases with no gene match: 11. The CDR3 spells CASSRDRGPQGGELFF. CDR3 coding DNA: TGTGCCAGCAGTCGGGACAGGGGTCCCCAGGGCGGGGAGCTGTTTTTT.

This rearrangement joins TRBV18 to TRBJ1-5; D ambiguous. The V end was cut by 8 bases, the J end by 0 bases, with 5 bases between. Germline CDR1 KGHSH, CDR2 LQKENI. The CDR3 is made up of 12 amino acids. The CDR3 DNA sequence: TGTGCCAGCGGAGGTAGCAATCAGCCCCAGCATTTT. It specifies CASGGSNQPQHF.

The chain couples TRBV5-4 to TRBJ1-1; a weak D match, TRBD1 (5 bases). Trimming cost V 0 bases and J 1 base, with 10 bases left between them. Germline CDR1 reads SGHNT; CDR2 reads YYREEE (reference sequence). The CDR3 length is 15 residues. The CDR3 region is CASSLAERGNTEAFF. The CDR3 coding sequence is TGTGCCAGCAGCTTGGCCGAAAGGGGGAACACTGAAGCTTTCTTT.

V usage is TRBV2 and J usage is TRBJ2-1; 7 bases agree with TRBD1. Trimming cost V 3 bases and J 11 bases; bases outside gene matches: 13. CDR1 and CDR2 from the germline V gene are SNHLY and FYNNEI. The CDR3 runs 15 residues. In DNA form, the CDR3 reads TGTGCCAGCAGTGAGAGGGGACAGAGACTCGACAAGCAGTTCTTC. This sequence encodes CASSERGQRLDKQFF.